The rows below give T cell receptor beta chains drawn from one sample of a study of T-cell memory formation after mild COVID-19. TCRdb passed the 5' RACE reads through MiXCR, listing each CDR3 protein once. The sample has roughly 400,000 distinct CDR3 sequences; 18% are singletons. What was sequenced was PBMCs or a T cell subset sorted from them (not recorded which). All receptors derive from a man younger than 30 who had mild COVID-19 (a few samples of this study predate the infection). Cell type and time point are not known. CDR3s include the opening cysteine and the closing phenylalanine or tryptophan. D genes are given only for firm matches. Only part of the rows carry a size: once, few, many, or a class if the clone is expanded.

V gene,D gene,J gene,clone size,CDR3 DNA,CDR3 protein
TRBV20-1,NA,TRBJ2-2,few,TGCAGTGCGCTTACTAGCCACACCGGGGAGCTGTTTTTT,CSALTSHTGELFF
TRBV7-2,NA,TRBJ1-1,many,TGTGCCGCCCAGGGGAACACTGAAGCTTTCTTT,CAAQGNTEAFF
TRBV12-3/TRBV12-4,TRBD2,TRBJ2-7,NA,TGTGCCAGCAGCCACGGGGGGTTAAGCTACGAGCAGTACTTC,CASSHGGLSYEQYF
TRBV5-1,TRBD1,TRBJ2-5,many,TGCGCCAGCAGCAGAGGGACAGGGGAGACCCAGTACTTC,CASSRGTGETQYF
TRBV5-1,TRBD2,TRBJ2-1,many,TGCGCCAGCAGCATAGCTAGCGGGGGGCTCTACTCCTACAATGAGCAGTTCTTC,CASSIASGGLYSYNEQFF
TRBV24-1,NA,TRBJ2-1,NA,TGTGCCACCAGTGATTTGCTCTGGGTGCAGTTCTTC,CATSDLLWVQFF
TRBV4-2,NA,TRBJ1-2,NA,TGTGCCAGCAGCTCCCAAATACCCAGGACAGCCGTTAACTATGGCTACACCTTC,CASSSQIPRTAVNYGYTF
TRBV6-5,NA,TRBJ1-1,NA,TGTGCCAGCAGTTACAGACCAGCAGGGGACTTGAACACTGAAGCTTTCTTT,CASSYRPAGDLNTEAFF
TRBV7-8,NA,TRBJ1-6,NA,TGTGCCAGCAGCCGGGCGGATTCACCCCTCCACTTT,CASSRADSPLHF
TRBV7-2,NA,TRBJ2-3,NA,TGTGCCAGCAGCTTTGGAGGGGCCCGGGCAGATACGCAGTATTTT,CASSFGGARADTQYF
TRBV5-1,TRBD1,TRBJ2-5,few,TGCGCCAGCAGCTGGGGGACAGTTCGTGGAGAGACCCAGTACTTC,CASSWGTVRGETQYF
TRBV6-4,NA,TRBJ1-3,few,TGTGCCAGCAGTGACTCGATAGGAAACACCATATATTTT,CASSDSIGNTIYF
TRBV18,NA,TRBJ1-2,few,TGTGCCAGCTCACCAGGGCAGGCAACCTATGGCTACACCTTC,CASSPGQATYGYTF
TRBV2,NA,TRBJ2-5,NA,TGTGCCAGCAGTGAGGGACTTCGCCAAGGGACCCAGTACTTC,CASSEGLRQGTQYF
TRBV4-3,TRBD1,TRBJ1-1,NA,TGCGCCAGCAGCGGGGTGGACAGGGGTACTGAAGCTTTCTTT,CASSGVDRGTEAFF
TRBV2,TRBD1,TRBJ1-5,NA,TGTGCCAGCAGTGTTGCGACAGGGGATCAGCCCCAGCATTTT,CASSVATGDQPQHF
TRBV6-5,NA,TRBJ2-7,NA,TGTGCCAGCAGTTACAGCCTAGCCTACGAGCAGTACTTC,CASSYSLAYEQYF
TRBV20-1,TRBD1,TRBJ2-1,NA,TGCAGTGCTACCCATAGGACAGGGGGGTCAAAATACAATGAGCAGTTCTTC,CSATHRTGGSKYNEQFF
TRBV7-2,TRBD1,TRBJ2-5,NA,TGTGCCAGCAGCCCAGGGGGAGTCCGGGAGACCCAGTACTTC,CASSPGGVRETQYF
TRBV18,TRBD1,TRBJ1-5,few,TGTGCCAGCTCCCCCCGGACAGGGGCGAACAATCAGCCCCAGCATTTT,CASSPRTGANNQPQHF
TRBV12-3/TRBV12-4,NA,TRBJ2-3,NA,TGTGCCAGCAGGCCCAACACTAGCCCAGATACGCAGTATTTT,CASRPNTSPDTQYF
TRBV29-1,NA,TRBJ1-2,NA,TGCAGCGCCGAAAGTCTAGCAGGGCATGGCTACACCTTC,CSAESLAGHGYTF
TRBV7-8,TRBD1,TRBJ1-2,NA,TGTGCCAGCAGCCGGGGACAGGGAAATCGTGGCTACACCTTC,CASSRGQGNRGYTF
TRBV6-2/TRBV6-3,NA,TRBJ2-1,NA,TGTGCCAGGGACGCTCGCGAGCAGTTCTTC,CARDAREQFF
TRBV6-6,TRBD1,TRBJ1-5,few,TGTGCCAGCAGCCCGACAGGGGATAGCAATCAGCCCCAGCATTTT,CASSPTGDSNQPQHF
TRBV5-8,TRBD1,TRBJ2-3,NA,TGTGCCAGCAGCTTCACAGGACAGGGAAGCACAGATACGCAGTATTTT,CASSFTGQGSTDTQYF
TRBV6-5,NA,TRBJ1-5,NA,TGTGCCAGTCACCATGAAGGGTCCAATCAGCCACAGCATTTT,CASHHEGSNQPQHF
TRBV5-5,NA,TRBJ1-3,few,TGTGCCAGCGGGGGGACGGTTGGAAACACCATATATTTT,CASGGTVGNTIYF
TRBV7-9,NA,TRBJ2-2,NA,TGTGCCAGCAGCTTTTTTCCGACGGTGAACACCGGGGAGCTGTTTTTT,CASSFFPTVNTGELFF
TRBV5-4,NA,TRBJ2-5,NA,TGTGCCAGCAGCTATAGTGGGGCGGAGACCCAGTACTTC,CASSYSGAETQYF
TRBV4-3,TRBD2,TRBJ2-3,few,TGCGCCAGCAGCAGAGGGGGGACTAGCGGTAGCACAGATACGCAGTATTTT,CASSRGGTSGSTDTQYF
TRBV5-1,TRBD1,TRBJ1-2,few,TGCGCCAGCAGCCCGAACAGGGGGACCAACTATGGCTACACCTTC,CASSPNRGTNYGYTF
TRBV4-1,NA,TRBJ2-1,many,TGCGCCAGCAGCCAACCCCTAAGGACGGGTCAAAATGAGCAGTTCTTC,CASSQPLRTGQNEQFF
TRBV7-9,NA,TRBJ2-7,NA,TGTGCCAGCAGCTTCACCCAGGGGAAAACCTACGAGCAGTACTTC,CASSFTQGKTYEQYF
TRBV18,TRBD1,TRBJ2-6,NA,TGTGCCAGCTGCTCCCCCCCGGGACAGGGTACCTCTGGGGCCAACGTCCTGACTTTC,CASCSPPGQGTSGANVLTF
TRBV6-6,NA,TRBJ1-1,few,TGTGCCAGCAGTGCGAAGCCCGGGAGCACTGAAGCTTTCTTT,CASSAKPGSTEAFF
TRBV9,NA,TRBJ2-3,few,TGTGCCAGCAGCGTAGGGGTTAGCGGCGGAGATACGCAGTATTTT,CASSVGVSGGDTQYF
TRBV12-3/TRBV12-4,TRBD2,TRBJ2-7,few,TGTGCCAGCAGTCGGGGGACTAGCGTGAACTACGAGCAGTACTTC,CASSRGTSVNYEQYF
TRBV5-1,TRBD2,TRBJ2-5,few,TGCGCCAGCAGCACCGAGCGGGGGGGAGAGACCCAGTACTTC,CASSTERGGETQYF
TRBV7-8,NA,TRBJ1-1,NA,TGTGCCAGCAGCTTATCCCGGACAGCACAGAACACTGAAGCTTTCTTT,CASSLSRTAQNTEAFF
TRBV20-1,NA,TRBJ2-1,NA,TGCAGTGCTAGACCCAGGGTAGCCCACAATGAGCAGTTCTTC,CSARPRVAHNEQFF
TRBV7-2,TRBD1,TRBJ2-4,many,TGTGCCAGCAGCTTGGGTTACAGGGGTGCCAAAAACATTCAGTACTTC,CASSLGYRGAKNIQYF
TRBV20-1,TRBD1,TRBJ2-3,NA,TGCAGTGCTAGAGAGTTAAAGGGGGCAGGGCAGTATTTT,CSARELKGAGQYF
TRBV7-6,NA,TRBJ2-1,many,TGTGCCAGCAATAGGTGGAACATGGGGGCGGGTGAGCAGTTCTTC,CASNRWNMGAGEQFF
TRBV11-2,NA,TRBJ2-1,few,TGTGCCAGCAGCTTAGTTACTAGCTCCCCCAATGAGCAGTTCTTC,CASSLVTSSPNEQFF
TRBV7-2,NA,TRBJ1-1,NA,TGTGCCAGCAGCCGATTTACACCGAACACTGAAGCTTTCTTT,CASSRFTPNTEAFF
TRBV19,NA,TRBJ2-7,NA,TGTGCCAGTAGCGCTCCCAGGGTGGGCAACTCCGAGCAGTACTTC,CASSAPRVGNSEQYF
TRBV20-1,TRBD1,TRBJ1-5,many,TGCAGTGCTAATACAGGGGTGGGTCAGCCCCAGCATTTT,CSANTGVGQPQHF
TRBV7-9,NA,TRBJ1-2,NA,TGTGCCAGCAGCTTAAAGGGGGTCCTAGGCTTC,CASSLKGVLGF
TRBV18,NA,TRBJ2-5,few,TGTGCCAGCTCACCCCGGGGAAGAGGGGAGACCCAGTACTTC,CASSPRGRGETQYF
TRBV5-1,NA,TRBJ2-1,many,TGCGCCAGCACCGATAGGACAGACCACAATGAGCAGTTCTTC,CASTDRTDHNEQFF
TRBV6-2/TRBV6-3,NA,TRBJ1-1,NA,TGTGCCACCCAAGGACAGATGAACACTGAAGCTTTCTTT,CATQGQMNTEAFF